The 30 T cell receptor beta chains listed next were all sequenced from one sample in a study of T cell repertoires in cytomegalovirus infection. A single record per CDR3 protein comes from TCRdb applying MiXCR to the reads. The repertoire consists of about 700,000 distinct CDR3 sequences, with around 35% occurring once and the leading ten covering about 20%. Their antigens are not known. The specimen comprised cultured PBMCs, sampled from culture after CMV antigen stimulation. The source of these receptors is a human donor in good health (CMV status not recorded). Some clones in this sample may be carry-over from other donors' samples.

CDR3 DNA: TGTGCCAGCAGCTTAGTAGGGACCGACAATGAGCAGTTCTTC. Its translation: CASSLVGTDNEQFF. This chain connects TRBV7-9 to TRBJ2-1; either TRBD1 or TRBD2 may fit D (5 bases each). Germline loops: CDR1 SEHNR, CDR2 FQNEAQ (reference sequence). The CDR3 contains 14 residues. V was pared by 1 base and J by 5 bases, with 9 bases between.

The V and J genes are TRBV7-6 and TRBJ2-1; D gene uncertain. The germline V and J ends were trimmed by 7 bases and 9 bases, with 13 bases remaining between them. From germline, CDR1 is SGHVS and CDR2 FNYEAQ. The CDR3 contains 12 residues. This CDR3 reads CASTPATGEQFF. The CDR3 DNA reads as TGTGCCAGCACCCCTGCTACGGGTGAGCAGTTCTTC.

This clonotype has ten or more counts. The chain has TRBV7-2 and TRBJ2-3; 7 bases line up with TRBD1. The CDR3 is made up of 15 amino acids. Germline CDR1 SGHTA, CDR2 FQGNSA. V was pared by 7 bases and J by 0 bases, with 7 bases of the junction left unmatched. CDR3 loop: CASNSQGISTDTQYF. The CDR3 DNA follows: TGTGCCAGCAACTCACAGGGGATTAGCACAGATACGCAGTATTTT.

This clonotype was observed many times. The chain joins TRBV7-6 to TRBJ2-7; D remains ambiguous. Per the germline V gene, CDR1 is SGHVS and CDR2 is FNYEAQ. V was cut by 1 base and J by 3 bases, with 13 bases left in between. The length of the CDR3 is 15 residues. CDR3 residues: CASSLVQPPVYEQYF. CDR3 nucleotide sequence: TGTGCCAGCAGCTTAGTCCAACCGCCCGTCTACGAGCAGTACTTC.

This clonotype occurred a few times. The chain employs TRBV6-6 and TRBJ2-3; a possible D gene is TRBD2 (6 bases). CDR1 is MNHNY and CDR2 is SVGAGI in the germline V gene (reference sequence). Trimming stripped 5 bases from V and 5 bases from J, with 17 bases between. The CDR3 loop spans 15 amino acids. The CDR3 DNA reads as TGTGCCAGCAGTCCCCCTAGCGCCTTCGGAGATACGCAGTATTTT. Amino acids: CASSPPSAFGDTQYF.

The chain uses TRBV5-3 and TRBJ1-1, with 8 nucleotides matching TRBD1. TRBV5-3 is an open reading frame whose function is uncertain. CDR3 length: 14 residues. J was trimmed by 1 base and V by 8 bases; bases with no gene match: 7. The CDR3 is CASSGTGTNTEAFF. In nucleotides, the CDR3 is TGTGCCAGCAGCGGGACAGGAACGAACACTGAAGCTTTCTTT.

In its sample, this clonotype was seen a few times. The J gene is TRBJ2-5, the V gene TRBV7-2; 15 nucleotides agree with TRBD2. This CDR3 is 19 amino acids long. Germline V CDR1 and CDR2: SGHTA, FQGNSA. The trim removed 6 bases at V and 0 bases at J, leaving 11 bases unmatched. This chain's CDR3 is CASSPPGTSGGPYQETQYF. Written as DNA, the CDR3 is TGTGCCAGCAGTCCCCCCGGGACTAGCGGGGGGCCGTACCAAGAGACCCAGTACTTC.

This clonotype has at least ten counts. V and J are TRBV7-2 and TRBJ1-6; 7 bases agree with TRBD1. This CDR3 has 14 amino acids. CDR1 and CDR2 (germline): SGHTA, FQGNSA. V lost 3 bases and J lost 9; bases outside the gene matches: 5. The CDR3 protein is CASSFKGAPSPLHF. CDR3 nucleotides: TGTGCCAGCAGCTTTAAGGGGGCACCTTCACCCCTCCACTTT. The full variable domain, in which reference TRBV7-2 and TRBJ1-6 provide the parts outside the CDR3, is GAGVSQSPSNKVTEKGKDVELRCDPISGHTALYWYRQSLGQGLEFLIYFQGNSAPDKSGLPSDRFSAERTGGSVSTLTIQRTQQEDSAVYLCASSFKGAPSPLHFGNGTRLTVT.

Many counts were recorded for this clonotype. The chain combines TRBV7-2 with TRBJ2-5; unclear D gene. V lost 2 bases, J lost 4 bases, and 5 bases lay in between. The CDR3 is 12 residues long. In germline, CDR1 is SGHTA, CDR2 FQGNSA. CDR3 region: CASSLWRETQYF. The CDR3 bases are TGTGCCAGCAGCTTATGGCGAGAGACCCAGTACTTC.

The rearrangement links TRBV6-8 to TRBJ1-2, with TRBD1 matching over 8 bases. V shed 5 bases and J 4 bases; nucleotides not matched to a gene: 6. The CDR3 totals 14 residues. Germline CDR1 is MNHGY and CDR2 is SAAAGT. CDR3 nucleotide sequence: TGTGCCAGCAGTCACACTGGGACAGGCTATGGCTACACCTTC. Residues: CASSHTGTGYGYTF.

The CDR3 coding sequence is TGTGCCAGCGGGACTAGCGGGAGAGGGGGGCCCTACGAGCAGTACTTC. Translation: CASGTSGRGGPYEQYF. This chain connects TRBV5-4 to TRBJ2-7; 14 bases line up with TRBD2. CDR3 size: 16 residues. Germline assignment: CDR1 SGHNT and CDR2 YYREEE (reference sequence). V dropped 7 bases and J dropped 2; count of bases not matched to a gene: 8.

The genes are TRBV20-1 and TRBJ2-1; D not resolved. CDR3 size: 12 residues. The germline gives CDR1 DFQATT, CDR2 SNEGSKA (reference sequence). Trimming took 3 bases from V and 9 from J, leaving 12 bases between them. The chain's CDR3 is CSARVVGGEQFF. As DNA, the CDR3 is TGCAGTGCTAGGGTAGTGGGCGGTGAGCAGTTCTTC.

The V call is TRBV18, the J call TRBJ1-4; D is unresolved. This CDR3 region has 17 residues. V lost 6 bases and J 0 bases, leaving 17 bases between the germline ends. The germline V gene has CDR1 KGHSH and CDR2 LQKENI. Here the CDR3 reads CASSTNKGEATNEKLFF. As DNA, the CDR3 is TGTGCCAGCTCCACTAATAAGGGAGAAGCAACTAATGAAAAACTGTTTTTT.

The V call is TRBV10-3, the J call TRBJ1-4; 11 bases map to TRBD1. CDR1 and CDR2 from the germline V gene are ENHRY and SYGVKD. J gave up 6 bases and V 5 bases, and 5 bases lay outside the gene matches. There are 15 residues in the CDR3. CDR3 in DNA: TGTGCCATCAGTTCCGGGACAGGGGGATATGAAAAACTGTTTTTT. Translation gives CAISSGTGGYEKLFF.

The sample holds a few counts of this clonotype. The rearrangement joins TRBV7-2 to TRBJ1-2; D possibly corresponds to TRBD1 (5 bases). The length of the CDR3 is 13 residues. V lost 2 bases and J lost 3, with 7 bases in between. Germline CDR1 reads SGHTA; CDR2 reads FQGNSA. CDR3 sequence reads: CASSLRQHYGYTF. In DNA form, the CDR3 reads TGTGCCAGCAGCTTACGACAGCACTATGGCTACACCTTC.

This clonotype was observed a handful of times. CDR3 in amino acids: CASSYSTTGADTQYF. Written as DNA, the CDR3 is TGTGCCAGCAGTTACTCGACCACAGGGGCAGATACGCAGTATTTT. The chain recombines TRBV6-5 with TRBJ2-3, with 7 bases fitting TRBD1. CDR3 length: 15 residues. The V gene's germline CDR1 is MNHEY and CDR2 SVGAGI. Trimming cost V 0 bases and J 4 bases; bases outside gene matches: 4.

The chain couples TRBV20-1 to TRBJ2-1, with 9 bases lining up with TRBD1. Germline V CDR1 and CDR2: DFQATT, SNEGSKA (reference sequence). With V trimmed by 3 bases and J by 3 bases, 3 bases remained unmatched. The CDR3 totals 14 residues. The CDR3 loop is CSASGQGFYNEQFF. CDR3 nucleotide sequence: TGCAGTGCTAGTGGACAGGGGTTCTACAATGAGCAGTTCTTC.

This clonotype has more than one count but fewer than ten. This sequence joins TRBV5-1 and TRBJ1-2; 9 bases are shared with TRBD1. The junction had 5 bases not matched to a gene; V was cut back by 0 bases and J by 8 bases. The germline V gene has CDR1 SGHRS and CDR2 YFSETQ. The CDR3 is 14 residues long. The CDR3 DNA reads TGCGCCAGCAGCTTGGCCCGACAGGGGGAAGGCTACACCTTC. Translating it yields CASSLARQGEGYTF. The variable domain in full, completed from reference TRBV5-1 and TRBJ1-2, reads KAGVTQTPRYLIKTRGQQVTLSCSPISGHRSVSWYQQTPGQGLQFLFEYFSETQRNKGNFPGRFSGRQFSNSRSEMNVSTLELGDSALYLCASSLARQGEGYTFGSGTRLTVV.

The chain uses TRBV4-1 and TRBJ2-5; tentative D call: TRBD2 (7 bases). The CDR3 is made up of 17 amino acids. CDR1 and CDR2 from the germline V gene are MGHRA and YSYEKL. Between the trimmed V and J ends, which lost 3 bases and 5 bases, there was a span of 22 bases. The chain's CDR3 is CASSHRLTGGLEETQYF. CDR3 bases: TGCGCCAGCAGCCACCGCCTAACGGGGGGCCTCGAGGAGACCCAGTACTTC.

The DNA of the CDR3 is TGTGCCAGCAGCTTATCCTCGTCCGGAGACACAGATACGCAGTATTTT. Translating gives CASSLSSSGDTDTQYF. This rearrangement joins TRBV7-6 to TRBJ2-3; D gene ambiguous. CDR3 length equals 16 residues. In germline, CDR1 is SGHVS, CDR2 FNYEAQ. Trimming pared 2 bases from V and 2 bases from J, leaving 14 bases between.

This clonotype was seen at least ten times. The CDR3 region has the DNA TGTGCCAGCAGCCCATTAGGGATCGGGAGTTCTTACAACGAGCAGTACTTC. Protein sequence: CASSPLGIGSSYNEQYF. The chain couples TRBV7-6 to TRBJ2-7; D possibly corresponds to TRBD2 (6 bases). V was pared by 5 bases and J by 5 bases, with 25 bases between. The CDR3 runs to 17 residues. CDR1 and CDR2 (germline): SGHVS, FNYEAQ.

The gene calls are TRBV12-3 or TRBV12-4 and TRBJ1-4; D not resolved. This CDR3 contains 16 residues. The germline V and J ends were trimmed by 6 bases and 0 bases, with 14 bases remaining between them. The CDR3 bases are TGTGCCAGCAGCCCACAGTCCCGAACAACTAATGAAAAACTGTTTTTT. Its protein is CASSPQSRTTNEKLFF.

The chain uses TRBV11-2 and TRBJ2-4; no definite D call. This CDR3 has 17 amino acids. Germline V CDR1 and CDR2: SGHAT, FQNNGV. V dropped 0 bases and J dropped 0 bases, with 12 bases sitting between them. CDR3 DNA: TGTGCCAGCAGCTTAGATCGGAAGAATCTAGCCAAAAACATTCAGTACTTC. It codes for CASSLDRKNLAKNIQYF.

V is TRBV7-6 and J is TRBJ2-1; D might be TRBD2 (6 bases). The CDR3 spans 14 residues. The V and J ends lost 8 bases and 4 bases respectively, with 15 bases between them. The germline CDR1 and CDR2 sequences are SGHVS and FNYEAQ. CDR3 sequence reads: CASGPGTYYNEQFF. The CDR3 region has the DNA TGTGCCAGCGGTCCCGGGACTTATTACAATGAGCAGTTCTTC. Complete variable domain (other parts from reference TRBV7-6 and TRBJ2-1): GAGVSQSPRYKVTKRGQDVALRCDPISGHVSLYWYRQALGQGPEFLTYFNYEAQQDKSGLPNDRFSAERPEGSISTLTIQRTEQRDSAMYRCASGPGTYYNEQFFGPGTRLTVL.

Here the CDR3 reads CSARGYEASGTLSYNEQFF. The CDR3 DNA reads TGCAGTGCTAGAGGATACGAGGCTAGCGGGACCCTCTCCTACAATGAGCAGTTCTTC. The chain couples TRBV20-1 to TRBJ2-1, with 9 bases lining up with TRBD2. There are 19 residues in the CDR3. Germline V gives CDR1 DFQATT, CDR2 SNEGSKA (reference sequence). V gave up 1 base and J gave up 0 bases; unmatched junction bases: 13.

This clonotype was seen more than once but under ten times. V gene TRBV7-9 combines with J gene TRBJ1-4; D gene ambiguous. Trimming removed 2 bases at V and 5 bases at J, with 9 bases between. The CDR3 has 14 amino acids. CDR1 and CDR2 from the germline V gene are SEHNR and FQNEAQ (reference sequence). The CDR3 loop reads CASSLKGPNEKLFF. In DNA form, the CDR3 reads TGTGCCAGCAGCTTAAAGGGCCCGAATGAAAAACTGTTTTTT.

As to this clonotype: Germline is not matched at one junction end, which may reflect a read error. The chain carries TRBV6-6 and TRBJ1-5, with a tentative D call TRBD1 (6 bases). This CDR3 spans 17 amino acids. Germline CDR1 MNHNY, CDR2 SVGAGI (reference sequence). The CDR3 loop is CASSYPKGGDSNQRQHF. CDR3 DNA sequence: TGTGCCAGCAGTTACCCTAAAGGGGGGGATAGCAATCAGCGCCAGCATTTT.

The chain uses TRBV7-2 and TRBJ2-3; no clear D gene. Between the trimmed V and J ends, which lost 4 bases and 6 bases, there was a span of 17 bases. Germline-derived CDR1 and CDR2 are SGHTA and FQGNSA. The CDR3 covers 15 residues. CDR3 bases: TGTGCCAGCAGCTCTACTCCCTTCCCCCCTGATACGCAGTATTTT. It is translated as CASSSTPFPPDTQYF.

This clonotype was seen more than once but under ten times. The genes are TRBV7-2 and TRBJ2-1, with 13 bases that match TRBD2. The CDR3 sequence is 15 residues long. Germline V gene lookup returns CDR1 SGHTA and CDR2 FQGNSA. Losses at the gene ends were 5 bases for V and 8 bases for J; bases not matched to a gene: 6. CDR3 in amino acids: CASSAGLAGLDEQFF. As DNA, the CDR3 is TGTGCCAGCAGCGCGGGACTAGCGGGACTAGATGAGCAGTTCTTC.

The chain is built from TRBV28 and TRBJ2-3; no definite D call. The CDR3 is 11 residues long. CDR1 and CDR2 (germline): MDHEN, SYDVKM. Trimming cost V 6 bases and J 8 bases, with 9 bases left between them. The DNA for the CDR3 is TGTGCCAGCAGAGCTGAATTTACGCAGTATTTT. It translates to CASRAEFTQYF.